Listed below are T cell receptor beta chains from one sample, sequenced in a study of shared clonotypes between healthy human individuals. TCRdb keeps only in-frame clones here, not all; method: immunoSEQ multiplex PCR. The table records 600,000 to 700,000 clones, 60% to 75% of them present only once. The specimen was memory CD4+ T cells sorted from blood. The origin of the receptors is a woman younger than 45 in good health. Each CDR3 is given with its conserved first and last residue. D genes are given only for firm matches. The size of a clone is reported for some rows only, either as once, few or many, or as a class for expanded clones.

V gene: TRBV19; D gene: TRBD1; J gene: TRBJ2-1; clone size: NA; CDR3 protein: CASSTPGTGHNEQFF; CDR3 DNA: TGTGCCAGTAGTACACCCGGGACAGGCCACAATGAGCAGTTCTTC
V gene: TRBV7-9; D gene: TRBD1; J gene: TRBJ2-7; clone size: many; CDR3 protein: CASSPGQRAYEQYF; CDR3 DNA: TGTGCCAGCAGCCCGGGACAGAGAGCCTACGAGCAGTACTTC
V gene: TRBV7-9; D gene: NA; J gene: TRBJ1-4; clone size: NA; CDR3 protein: CASSFGEKLFF; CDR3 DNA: TGTGCCAGCAGCTTTGGAGAAAAACTGTTTTTT
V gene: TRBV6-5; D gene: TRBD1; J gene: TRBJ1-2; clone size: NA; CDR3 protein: CASSPYRGLHGYTF; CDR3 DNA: TGTGCCAGCAGCCCATACAGGGGGCTTCATGGCTACACCTTC
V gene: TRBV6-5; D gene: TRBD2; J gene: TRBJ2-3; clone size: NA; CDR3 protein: CASSKLAGAEDTQYF; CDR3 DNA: TGTGCCAGCAGCAAACTAGCGGGAGCCGAAGATACGCAGTATTTT
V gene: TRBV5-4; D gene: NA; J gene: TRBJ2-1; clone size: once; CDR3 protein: CASSLGTSSYNEQFF; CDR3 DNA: TGTGCCAGCAGCTTGGGGACGAGCTCCTACAATGAGCAGTTCTTC
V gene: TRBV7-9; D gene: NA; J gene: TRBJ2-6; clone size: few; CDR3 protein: CASSLWISGANVLTF; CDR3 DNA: TGTGCCAGCAGCTTATGGATCTCTGGGGCCAACGTCCTGACTTTC
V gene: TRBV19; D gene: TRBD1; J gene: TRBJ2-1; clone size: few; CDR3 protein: CASTNHGTGDGDEQFF; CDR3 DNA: TGTGCCAGTACCAACCACGGGACAGGGGACGGGGATGAGCAGTTCTTC
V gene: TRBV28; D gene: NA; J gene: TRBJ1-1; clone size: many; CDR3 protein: CASSPPANTEAFF; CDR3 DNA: TGTGCCAGCAGTCCACCGGCGAACACTGAAGCTTTCTTT
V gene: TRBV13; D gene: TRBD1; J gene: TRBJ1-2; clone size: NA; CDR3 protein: CASSSTPDRGRGYTF; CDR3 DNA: TGTGCCAGCAGCTCCACCCCCGACAGGGGGCGAGGCTACACCTTC
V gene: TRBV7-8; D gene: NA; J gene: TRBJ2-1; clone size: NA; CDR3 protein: CASSAQTLADEQFF; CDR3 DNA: TGTGCCAGCAGCGCCCAGACACTTGCCGATGAGCAGTTCTTC
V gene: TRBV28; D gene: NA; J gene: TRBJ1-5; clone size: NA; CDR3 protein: CASNIFQPQHF; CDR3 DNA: TGTGCCAGTAACATTTTTCAGCCCCAGCATTTT
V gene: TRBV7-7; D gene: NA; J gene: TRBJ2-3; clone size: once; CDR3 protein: CASSLAGEDTQYF; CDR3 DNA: TGTGCCAGCAGCTTAGCGGGGGAAGATACGCAGTATTTT
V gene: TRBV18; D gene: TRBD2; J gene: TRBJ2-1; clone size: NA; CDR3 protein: CASSPRTRTGLARVGNEQFF; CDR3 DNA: TGTGCCAGCTCACCCAGAACCAGGACGGGACTAGCGAGAGTGGGTAATGAGCAGTTCTTC
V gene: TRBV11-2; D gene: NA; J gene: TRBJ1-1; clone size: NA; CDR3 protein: CASSHGGGGTEAFF; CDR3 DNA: TGTGCCAGCAGCCATGGGGGTGGTGGCACTGAAGCTTTCTTT
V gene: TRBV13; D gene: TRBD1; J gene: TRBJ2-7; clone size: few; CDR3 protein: CASSSLDRVAEQYF; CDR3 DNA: TGTGCCAGCAGCTCCCTTGACAGGGTGGCCGAGCAGTACTTC
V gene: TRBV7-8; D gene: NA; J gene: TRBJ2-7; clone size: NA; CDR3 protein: CASSSSGSYEQYF; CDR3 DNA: TGTGCCAGCAGCTCCTCAGGATCCTACGAGCAGTACTTC
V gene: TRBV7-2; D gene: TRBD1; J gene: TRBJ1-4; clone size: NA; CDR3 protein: CASGRDRVNEKLFF; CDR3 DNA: TGTGCCAGCGGCCGGGACAGGGTGAATGAAAAACTGTTTTTT
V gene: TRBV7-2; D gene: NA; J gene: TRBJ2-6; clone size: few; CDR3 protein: CASSLTRAGANVLTF; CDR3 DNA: TGTGCCAGCAGCTTAACCAGGGCGGGGGCCAACGTCCTGACTTTC
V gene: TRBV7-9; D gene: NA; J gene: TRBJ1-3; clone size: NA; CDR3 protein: CASSLVSDSSGNTIYF; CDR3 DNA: TGTGCCAGCAGCTTAGTTTCAGATTCGAGTGGAAACACCATATATTTT
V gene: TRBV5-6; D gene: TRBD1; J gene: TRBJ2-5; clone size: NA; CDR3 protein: CASSFLDRETQYF; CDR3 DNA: TGTGCCAGCAGCTTTTTGGACAGGGAGACCCAGTACTTC
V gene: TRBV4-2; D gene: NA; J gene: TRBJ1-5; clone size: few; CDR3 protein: CASSQGVRRDQPQHF; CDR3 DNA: TGTGCCAGCAGCCAAGGGGTTCGAAGAGATCAGCCCCAGCATTTT
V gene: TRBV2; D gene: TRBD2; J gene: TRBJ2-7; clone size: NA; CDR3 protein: CASSSRTSGIYEQYF; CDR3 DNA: TGTGCCAGCAGTTCAAGGACTAGCGGGATTTACGAGCAGTACTTC
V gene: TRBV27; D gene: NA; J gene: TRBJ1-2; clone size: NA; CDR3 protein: CASSSGRSTYGYTF; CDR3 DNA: TGTGCCAGCAGTTCTGGACGGTCGACGTATGGCTACACCTTC
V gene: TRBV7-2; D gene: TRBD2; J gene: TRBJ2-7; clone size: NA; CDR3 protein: CASSLDPSGYEQYF; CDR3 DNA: TGTGCCAGCAGCTTAGACCCTAGCGGCTACGAGCAGTACTTC
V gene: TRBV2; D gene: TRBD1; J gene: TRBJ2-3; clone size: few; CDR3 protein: CASSERDRGPDTQYF; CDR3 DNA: TGTGCCAGCAGTGAAAGGGACAGGGGACCAGATACGCAGTATTTT
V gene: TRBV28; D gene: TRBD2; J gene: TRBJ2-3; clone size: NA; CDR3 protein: CASSPVSGTRNTQYF; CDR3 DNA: TGTGCCAGCAGTCCGGTTAGCGGGACCCGAAATACGCAGTATTTT
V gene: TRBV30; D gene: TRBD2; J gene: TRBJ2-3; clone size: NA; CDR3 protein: CAWSVVPAGEVDF; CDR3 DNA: TGTGCCTGGAGTGTAGTTCCGGCGGGAGAGGTGGATTTT
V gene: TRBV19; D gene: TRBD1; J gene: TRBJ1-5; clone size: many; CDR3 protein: CASSKLPGQGAPAQHF; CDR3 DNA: TGTGCCAGTAGTAAATTGCCTGGACAGGGAGCCCCGGCCCAGCATTTT
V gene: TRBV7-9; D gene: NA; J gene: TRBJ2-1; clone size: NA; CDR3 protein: CASSPPFWVVNEQFF; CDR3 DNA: TGTGCCAGCAGCCCCCCTTTTTGGGTCGTCAATGAGCAGTTCTTC
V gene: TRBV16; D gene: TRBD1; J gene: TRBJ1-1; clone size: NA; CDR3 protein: CASSARDSAMNTEAFF; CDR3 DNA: TGTGCCAGCAGCGCCCGGGACAGCGCCATGAACACTGAAGCTTTCTTT
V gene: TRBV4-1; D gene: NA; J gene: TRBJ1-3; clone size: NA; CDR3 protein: CASSQGKFSRVELSGNTIYF; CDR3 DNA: TGCGCCAGCAGCCAAGGAAAATTCAGCAGGGTCGAACTCTCTGGAAACACCATATATTTT
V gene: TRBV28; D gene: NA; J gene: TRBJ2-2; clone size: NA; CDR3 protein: CASSSGHRELFF; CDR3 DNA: TGTGCCAGCAGTTCCGGGCACCGGGAGCTGTTTTTT
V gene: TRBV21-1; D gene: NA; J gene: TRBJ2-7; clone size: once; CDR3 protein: CASSTPFRTGPSGRAHEQYF; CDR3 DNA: TGTGCCAGCAGCACTCCTTTTAGGACAGGGCCTAGCGGGAGGGCCCACGAGCAGTACTTC
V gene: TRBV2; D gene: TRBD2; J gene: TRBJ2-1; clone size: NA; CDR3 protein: CASVGLAGYSTQFF; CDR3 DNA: TGTGCCAGCGTGGGACTAGCTGGGTATTCCACGCAGTTCTTC
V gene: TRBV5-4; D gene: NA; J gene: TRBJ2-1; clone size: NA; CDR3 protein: CASSLKPNEQFF; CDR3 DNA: TGTGCCAGCAGCTTGAAGCCCAATGAGCAGTTCTTC
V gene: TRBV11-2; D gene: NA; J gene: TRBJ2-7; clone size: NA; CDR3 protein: CASSSQDRGFDEQYF; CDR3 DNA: TGTGCCAGCAGCTCCCAGGATCGGGGGTTTGATGAGCAGTACTTC
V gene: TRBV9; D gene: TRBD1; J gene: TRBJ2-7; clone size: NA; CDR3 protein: CASSVGPDSGQMGQYF; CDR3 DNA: TGTGCCAGCAGCGTAGGCCCTGACTCGGGACAGATGGGGCAGTACTTC
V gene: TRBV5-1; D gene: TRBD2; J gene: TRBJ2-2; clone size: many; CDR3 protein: CASSSGLAGAGELFF; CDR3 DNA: TGCGCCAGCAGCTCGGGACTAGCGGGAGCTGGGGAGCTGTTTTTT
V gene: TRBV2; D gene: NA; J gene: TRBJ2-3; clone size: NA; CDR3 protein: CASNRDRTDTQYF; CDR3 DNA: TGTGCCAGCAACAGGGATAGAACAGATACGCAGTATTTT
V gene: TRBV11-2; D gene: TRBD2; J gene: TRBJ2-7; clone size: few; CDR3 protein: CASSLGSGSSYEQYF; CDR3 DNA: TGTGCCAGCAGCTTGGGTAGCGGGAGCTCCTACGAGCAGTACTTC